These 4 T cell receptor beta chains were sequenced from one sample in a study of CD8 T cells in Susac syndrome. RNA in amounts of about 0.5 to 1 ug was reverse transcribed with random hexamers. A single record per CDR3 protein comes from TCRdb applying MiXCR to the immunoSEQ multiplex PCR reads. The table records 150,000 to 200,000 distinct CDR3 sequences, around 94% of them present only once. Source material: CD4+ T cells from PBMCs. These receptors were taken from a human donor with Susac syndrome.

The rearrangement uses TRBV3-1 and TRBJ2-1; D is possibly TRBD2 (6 bases). Germline CDR1 LGHDT, CDR2 YNNKEL (reference sequence). V was shortened by 5 bases and J by 8 bases, with 19 bases between the two germline ends. The CDR3 is 15 amino acids. The CDR3 spells CASSYGGTIGHEQFF. The CDR3, as DNA: TGTGCCAGCAGCTATGGAGGGACCATTGGCCATGAGCAGTTCTTC.

The chain has TRBV6-2 or TRBV6-3 and TRBJ1-2; 7 bases line up with TRBD1. The CDR3 is made up of 13 amino acids. CDR1 MNHEY and CDR2 SVGEGT come from the germline V gene. Trimming cost V 6 bases and J 4 bases; bases outside gene matches: 5. The CDR3 DNA is TGTGCCAGCAGCACCGACAGGGCCTATGGCTACACCTTC. This codes for CASSTDRAYGYTF.

This chain joins TRBV28 and TRBJ1-5; 7 nucleotides line up with TRBD1. J gave up 2 bases and V 1 base, and 5 bases lay outside the gene matches. CDR1 is MDHEN, CDR2 SYDVKM, per germline. This CDR3 spans 16 amino acids. Here the CDR3 reads CASSLSGTVGNQPQHF. The CDR3 DNA reads TGTGCCAGCAGTTTATCCGGGACAGTGGGCAATCAGCCCCAGCATTTT.

This clonotype was found once. The chain uses TRBV9 and TRBJ1-4, with 7 bases that match TRBD1. The CDR3 consists of 15 residues. Germline V gene lookup returns CDR1 SGDLS and CDR2 YYNGEE. Losses at the gene ends were 3 bases for V and 4 bases for J; bases not matched to a gene: 6. Here the CDR3 reads CASSAWTGGNEKLFF. The CDR3 DNA reads as TGTGCCAGCAGCGCATGGACAGGCGGTAATGAAAAACTGTTTTTT.